These 32 T cell receptor beta chains were all obtained from the same sample, sequenced in a study of control samples from healthy donors and cancer patients. Method: immunoSEQ multiplex PCR; TCRdb's copy keeps in-frame clones and lacks some. The top ten clones hold more than 15% of a sample with about 100,000 clones, 87% of them seen once. Input material: blood. Source of these receptors: a woman aged 45-59 years in good health.

This chain links TRBV27 with TRBJ1-5; possibly TRBD1 for D (5 bases). The CDR3 length is 15 residues. Deletions cut 3 bases from V and 5 bases from J, with 14 bases between. The germline V gene encodes CDR1 MNHEY and CDR2 SMNVEV (reference sequence). CDR3 in amino acids: CASSLAGSEYQPQHF. As DNA, the CDR3 is TGTGCCAGCAGTTTGGCAGGGTCGGAGTATCAGCCCCAGCATTTT.

The chain has TRBV6-5 and TRBJ1-1; TRBD1 matches at 7 bases. V was clipped by 6 bases and J by 4 bases; unmatched bases: 2. This CDR3 contains 12 residues. The germline V gene has CDR1 MNHEY and CDR2 SVGAGI. CDR3 residues: CASRTGSTEAFF. CDR3 bases: TGTGCCAGCAGGACAGGGAGCACTGAAGCTTTCTTT.

This chain uses TRBV7-9 with TRBJ1-4; TRBD1 is a possible D gene (5 bases). V shed 8 bases and J shed 1 base, with 14 bases lying between them. Per the germline V gene, CDR1 is SEHNR and CDR2 is FQNEAQ (reference sequence). This CDR3 is 15 amino acids long. This chain's CDR3 is CASDLGRGTNEKLFF. The CDR3 DNA is TGTGCCAGCGACTTGGGTAGGGGAACTAATGAAAAACTGTTTTTT.

The chain joins TRBV9 to TRBJ1-1; unclear D gene. The germline V gene has CDR1 SGDLS and CDR2 YYNGEE. The CDR3 consists of 16 residues. V was pared by 3 bases and J by 0 bases, with 15 bases between. CDR3 DNA sequence: TGTGCCAGCAGCGCCAATCAGCACGGCATGAACACTGAAGCTTTCTTT. Protein product: CASSANQHGMNTEAFF. Variable domain in full (rest from reference TRBV9 and TRBJ1-1): DSGVTQTPKHLITATGQRVTLRCSPRSGDLSVYWYQQSLDQGLQFLIQYYNGEERAKGNILERFSAQQFPDLHSELNLSSLELGDSALYFCASSANQHGMNTEAFFGQGTRLTVV.

The chain has TRBV14 and TRBJ1-2; D remains ambiguous. The CDR3 length is 16 residues. V was trimmed by 1 base and J by 7 bases, leaving 19 bases between them. CDR1 SGHDN and CDR2 FVKESK come from the germline V gene. CDR3 amino acids: CASSQVTGPIGFGYTF. CDR3 in DNA: TGTGCCAGCAGCCAAGTCACTGGGCCCATTGGTTTTGGCTACACCTTC.

The rearrangement uses TRBV15 and TRBJ1-3, with TRBD1 matching 9 bases. V was pared by 6 bases and J by 3 bases, with 0 bases of the junction left unmatched. Germline loops: CDR1 LNHNV, CDR2 YYDKDF (reference sequence). CDR3 size: 13 residues. In nucleotides, the CDR3 is TGTGCCACCAGGGACAGGGGTGGAAACACCATATATTTT. Encoded protein: CATRDRGGNTIYF. Variable domain in full (rest from reference TRBV15 and TRBJ1-3): DAMVIQNPRYQVTQFGKPVTLSCSQTLNHNVMYWYQQKSSQAPKLLFHYYDKDFNNEADTPDNFQSRRPNTSFCFLDIRSPGLGDTAMYLCATRDRGGNTIYFGEGSWLTVV.

This chain joins TRBV1 and TRBJ2-3; the table gives TRBD2 as D, unverified against the DNA. TRBV1 is a listed pseudogene. The CDR3 spans 16 residues. CDR3 sequence: CTSSQSGTSAADTQYF. The CDR3 DNA follows: TGCACCAGCAGCCAATCCGGGACTAGCGCCGCAGATACGCAGTATTTT.

V gene TRBV2 combines with J gene TRBJ1-1; possible D gene TRBD1, 5 bases. Trimming took 8 bases from V and 3 from J, leaving 16 bases between them. Germline lookup yields CDR1 SNHLY and CDR2 FYNNEI. The CDR3 has 14 residues. The CDR3 loop reads CASALGQQYTEAFF. The CDR3, as DNA: TGTGCCAGCGCGTTGGGGCAGCAATACACTGAAGCTTTCTTT.

The genes are TRBV7-3 and TRBJ2-6; 12 bases agree with TRBD2. Germline CDR1 is SGHTA and CDR2 is FQGTGA. The CDR3 extends over 17 amino acids. Trimming at V came to 5 bases and at J to 3 bases, leaving 5 bases not matched to a gene. Here the CDR3 reads CASSKTSGGNGANVLTF. The CDR3 DNA is TGTGCCAGCAGCAAGACTAGCGGGGGTAATGGGGCCAACGTCCTGACTTTC.

The genes are TRBV5-4 and TRBJ2-5, with TRBD1 matching over 11 bases. Germline values: CDR1 SGHNT, CDR2 YYREEE (reference sequence). The CDR3 is 16 amino acids. V was pared by 4 bases and J by 1 base, with 6 bases of the junction left unmatched. CDR3 in amino acids: CASSLGQGATQETQYF. The CDR3 DNA sequence: TGTGCCAGCAGCCTCGGACAGGGGGCGACCCAAGAGACCCAGTACTTC.

The V call is TRBV29-1, the J call TRBJ1-2; no clear D. This CDR3 region has 15 residues. The germline V and J ends were trimmed by 3 bases and 4 bases, with 18 bases remaining between them. Germline V gene sequence: CDR1 SQVTM, CDR2 ANQGSEA. CDR3 coding DNA: TGCAGCGTTGACACCCCCCAACTCGACCCCTATGGCTACACCTTC. It is translated as CSVDTPQLDPYGYTF. Full variable domain (rest looked up from reference TRBV29-1 and TRBJ1-2): SAVISQKPSRDICQRGTSLTIQCQVDSQVTMMFWYRQQPGQSLTLIATANQGSEATYESGFVIDKFPISRPNLTFSTLTVSNMSPEDSSIYLCSVDTPQLDPYGYTFGSGTRLTVV.

The V and J genes are TRBV6-5 and TRBJ1-5, with D hard to call. This CDR3 contains 14 residues. V was trimmed by 6 bases and J by 7 bases, leaving 16 bases between them. CDR1 and CDR2 from the germline V gene are MNHEY and SVGAGI. The CDR3 sequence is CASSRVPITQPQHF. CDR3 sequence (DNA): TGTGCCAGCAGCCGTGTCCCCATTACCCAGCCCCAGCATTTT.

This clone has a single count. This chain links TRBV24-1 with TRBJ2-3, with D perhaps TRBD1 (6 bases). Germline V gene lookup returns CDR1 KGHDR and CDR2 SFDVKD. This CDR3 region has 16 residues. V was clipped by 4 bases and J by 0 bases, with 13 bases between them. The CDR3 bases are TGTGCCACCAGTGACAAACAGGGCCGAAGCACAGATACGCAGTATTTT. Amino acid sequence: CATSDKQGRSTDTQYF.

This clone has a single count. V is TRBV5-1 and J is TRBJ1-2; weak D call: TRBD1 (5 bases). CDR3 length: 15 residues. V shed 6 bases and J shed 2 bases, with 17 bases lying between them. The germline CDR1 and CDR2 sequences are SGHRS and YFSETQ. CDR3 DNA sequence: TGCGCCAGCACGGAGGGGTATGCGCAGAACTATGGCTACACCTTC. The encoded protein is CASTEGYAQNYGYTF.

This clone was seen only once. The V and J genes are TRBV30 and TRBJ1-4, with 8 bases matching TRBD1. Germline assignment: CDR1 GTSNPN and CDR2 SVGIG (reference sequence). V lost 1 base, J lost 6 bases, and 7 bases stayed unmatched. This CDR3 has 15 amino acids. The CDR3 region has the DNA TGTGCCTGGAGTGGCGTGGGGGACAGGCATGAAAAACTGTTTTTT. Translating gives CAWSGVGDRHEKLFF.

The CDR3 region has the DNA TGCGCCAGCAGCTTAAACTCAGGATCGGAAGCTTTCTTT. Amino acid sequence: CASSLNSGSEAFF. The chain is built from TRBV5-1 and TRBJ1-1; D is unresolved. This CDR3 has 13 residues. The germline V gene encodes CDR1 SGHRS and CDR2 YFSETQ. Trimming left V 2 bases short and J 8 bases short, with 13 bases between. Full variable domain (rest looked up from reference TRBV5-1 and TRBJ1-1): KAGVTQTPRYLIKTRGQQVTLSCSPISGHRSVSWYQQTPGQGLQFLFEYFSETQRNKGNFPGRFSGRQFSNSRSEMNVSTLELGDSALYLCASSLNSGSEAFFGQGTRLTVV.

The count of this clone is one. J is TRBJ2-3 and V is TRBV11-2; the D call may be TRBD1 or TRBD2 (6 bases each). The germline CDR1 and CDR2 sequences are SGHAT and FQNNGV. Trimming removed 4 bases at V and 5 bases at J, with 22 bases between. CDR3 length: 17 residues. The CDR3: CASSSSRRGRWGDTQYF. The DNA for the CDR3 is TGTGCCAGCAGCTCCTCAAGACGGGGGCGCTGGGGAGATACGCAGTATTTT.

The genes are TRBV25-1 and TRBJ1-1, with D unresolved. The CDR3 spans 18 residues. The V and J ends lost 4 bases and 0 bases respectively, with 21 bases between them. Germline CDR1 is MGHDK and CDR2 is SYGVNS. CDR3: CASSGRRALIELNTEAFF. CDR3 coding DNA: TGTGCCAGCAGTGGCAGAAGGGCACTCATTGAATTGAACACTGAAGCTTTCTTT. The full variable domain, its missing parts supplied by reference TRBV25-1 and TRBJ1-1, is EADIYQTPRYLVIGTGKKITLECSQTMGHDKMYWYQQDPGMELHLIHYSYGVNSTEKGDLSSESTVSRIRTEHFPLTLESARPSHTSQYLCASSGRRALIELNTEAFFGQGTRLTVV.

This sequence joins TRBV7-9 and TRBJ2-5, with 11 bases fitting TRBD1. J lost 2 bases, V lost 6 bases, and 8 bases had no gene match. This CDR3 has 16 amino acids. CDR1 and CDR2 from the germline V gene are SEHNR and FQNEAQ (reference sequence). The CDR3 nucleotides are TGTGCCAGCAGTCGAGAAGGGACAGGGGGACAAGAGACCCAGTACTTC. Its protein product is CASSREGTGGQETQYF.

The chain employs TRBV29-1 and TRBJ2-5; 8 bases map to TRBD1. The V gene's germline CDR1 is SQVTM and CDR2 ANQGSEA. The ends lost 7 bases at V and 5 bases at J; junction bases unmatched: 6. The CDR3 spans 12 residues. The DNA of the CDR3 is TGCAGCGCGGACAGGGCTCTTGAGACCCAGTACTTC. Translated, it gives CSADRALETQYF. Based on the CDR3 plus reference TRBV29-1 and TRBJ2-5, the full variable domain is SAVISQKPSRDICQRGTSLTIQCQVDSQVTMMFWYRQQPGQSLTLIATANQGSEATYESGFVIDKFPISRPNLTFSTLTVSNMSPEDSSIYLCSADRALETQYFGPGTRLLVL.

This chain joins TRBV6-2 or TRBV6-3 and TRBJ2-7, with D possibly TRBD2 on 6 matching bases. Germline loops: CDR1 MNHEY, CDR2 SVGEGT. Deletions cut 2 bases from V and 0 bases from J, with 11 bases between. The CDR3 sequence is 15 residues long. The CDR3 here is CASSYQLASSYEQYV. DNA for the CDR3: TGTGCCAGCAGTTACCAACTAGCTTCCTCCTACGAGCAGTACGTC.

The CDR3 nucleotides read TGTGCCAGCAGCCCCGGGACATCGCTAGGACCAGATACGCAGTATTTT. Protein: CASSPGTSLGPDTQYF. V usage is TRBV5-8 and J usage is TRBJ2-3; D possibly corresponds to TRBD1 (6 bases). The CDR3 runs to 16 residues. Germline V lookup: CDR1 SGHTS, CDR2 YDEGEE. V shed 4 bases and J shed 4 bases, with 19 bases lying between them.

The gene calls are TRBV5-6 and TRBJ2-3; 9 bases fit TRBD2. The CDR3 totals 15 residues. The germline CDR1 and CDR2 sequences are SGHDT and YYEEEE. Trimming removed 3 bases from V and 5 bases from J; junction bases left unmatched: 7. The CDR3, as DNA: TGTGCCAGCAGCTCTCTAGCGGGATCGTTAGATACGCAGTATTTT. Translating gives CASSSLAGSLDTQYF.

The CDR3 DNA reads as TGTGCCAGCAGCTTCAACTACGAGCAGTACTTC. It specifies CASSFNYEQYF. The rearrangement links TRBV12-3 or TRBV12-4 to TRBJ2-7, with unresolved D. CDR3 length: 11 residues. Trimming took 6 bases from V and 3 from J, leaving 6 bases between them.

This chain uses TRBV7-2 with TRBJ2-1; 7 nucleotides align to TRBD1. Germline V gives CDR1 SGHTA, CDR2 FQGNSA. J was trimmed by 7 bases and V by 2 bases; bases with no gene match: 5. The CDR3 contains 14 residues. As DNA, the CDR3 is TGTGCCAGCAGCTTAACAGGGGCGGCGAATGAGCAGTTCTTC. Encoded protein: CASSLTGAANEQFF.

J is TRBJ1-1 and V is TRBV7-2, with D tentatively TRBD1 (6 bases). Trimming removed 5 bases at V and 0 bases at J, with 10 bases between. Germline CDR1 reads SGHTA; CDR2 reads FQGNSA. The CDR3 is made up of 14 amino acids. In DNA form, the CDR3 reads TGTGCCAGCAGCGGGGGGCGTGTGAACACTGAAGCTTTCTTT. As protein: CASSGGRVNTEAFF.

This chain connects TRBV30 to TRBJ1-2; possibly TRBD1 for D (6 bases). The CDR3 is made up of 12 amino acids. V was pared by 5 bases and J by 8 bases, with 15 bases between. Germline V gives CDR1 GTSNPN, CDR2 SVGIG (reference sequence). The CDR3 sequence: CAWGTGSGGYTF. The CDR3 coding sequence is TGTGCCTGGGGTACAGGGTCTGGGGGCTACACCTTC.

The chain carries TRBV5-1 and TRBJ1-2; 7 bases agree with TRBD1. Per the germline V gene, CDR1 is SGHRS and CDR2 is YFSETQ. This CDR3 comprises 15 residues. J gave up 1 base and V 0 bases, and 3 bases lay outside the gene matches. The CDR3 region is CASSLGTGYNYGYTF. The CDR3 DNA sequence: TGCGCCAGCAGCTTGGGGACAGGTTATAACTATGGCTACACCTTC.

The J gene is TRBJ2-3, the V gene TRBV6-5; 9 nucleotides agree with TRBD2. Looked up from germline, CDR1 is MNHEY and CDR2 is SVGAGI. CDR3 length equals 15 residues. Losses at the gene ends were 8 bases for V and 0 bases for J; bases not matched to a gene: 6. The CDR3 spells CASQLAGTSTDTQYF. CDR3 DNA sequence: TGTGCCAGCCAACTAGCGGGTACTAGCACAGATACGCAGTATTTT.

The chain carries TRBV21-1 and TRBJ2-7; the table's D call of TRBD2 was not tested on the DNA. TRBV21-1 is assigned pseudogene status. The length of the CDR3 is 17 residues. In DNA, the CDR3 is TGTGCCAGCAGCAAATTTTCCCCTCCTCAGAGGGCGGACGAGCAGTACGTC. It is translated as CASSKFSPPQRADEQYV.

The chain is built from TRBV27 and TRBJ1-5, with 7 nucleotides matching TRBD1. The J segment lost 6 bases and the V segment lost 3 bases, leaving 5 bases of the junction unmatched. From germline, CDR1 is MNHEY and CDR2 SMNVEV (reference sequence). The CDR3 is made up of 14 amino acids. The CDR3 region is CASSFDRDRQPQHF. Here the CDR3 DNA reads TGTGCCAGCAGTTTTGACAGGGATCGTCAGCCCCAGCATTTT.

CDR3 region: CASSLDRGDETQYF. Here the CDR3 DNA reads TGCGCCAGCAGCTTGGATCGGGGCGATGAGACCCAGTACTTC. The chain carries TRBV5-1 and TRBJ2-5; D may match TRBD1 or TRBD2 (5 bases each). V lost 0 bases to trimming and J lost 5 bases, with 11 bases between them. This CDR3 contains 14 residues. Germline V gives CDR1 SGHRS, CDR2 YFSETQ.